This TCR beta chain was identified during a study of blood T cell repertoires in COVID-19. Produced via immunoSEQ multiplex PCR; TCRdb's table is partial and in-frame only. The table includes 450,000 to 500,000 clones, approximately 85% detected once. This CDR3 contains 11 residues. With 7 bases removed from V and 7 bases from J, the gap between germline ends came to 10 bases. CDR1 is MNHEY and CDR2 is SVGAGI in the germline V gene. Only a few counts were recorded for this clone. This receptor was taken from a human donor in a cohort sampled during active COVID-19. The source material was peripheral blood. The V gene is TRBV6-5, the J gene TRBJ1-1; D possibly corresponds to TRBD1 (6 bases). CDR3 protein: CASTQGGEAFF. The CDR3 region has the DNA TGTGCCAGCACCCAAGGGGGTGAAGCTTTCTTT.